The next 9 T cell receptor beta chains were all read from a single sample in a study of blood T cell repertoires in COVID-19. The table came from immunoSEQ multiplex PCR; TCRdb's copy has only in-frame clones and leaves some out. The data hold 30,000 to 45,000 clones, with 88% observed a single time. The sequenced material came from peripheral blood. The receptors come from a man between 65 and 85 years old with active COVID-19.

CDR3 in DNA: TGTGCCAGCAGCGCCGACCCCGGGTCCTACAATGAGCAGTTCTTC. The encoded protein is CASSADPGSYNEQFF. The chain carries TRBV9 and TRBJ2-1; D unresolved. This CDR3 has 15 residues. The V end lost 3 bases, the J end lost 1 base, and 11 bases lay between the germline ends. CDR1 is SGDLS and CDR2 is YYNGEE in the germline V gene. Supplemented by reference TRBV9 and TRBJ2-1, the full variable domain reads DSGVTQTPKHLITATGQRVTLRCSPRSGDLSVYWYQQSLDQGLQFLIQYYNGEERAKGNILERFSAQQFPDLHSELNLSSLELGDSALYFCASSADPGSYNEQFFGPGTRLTVL.

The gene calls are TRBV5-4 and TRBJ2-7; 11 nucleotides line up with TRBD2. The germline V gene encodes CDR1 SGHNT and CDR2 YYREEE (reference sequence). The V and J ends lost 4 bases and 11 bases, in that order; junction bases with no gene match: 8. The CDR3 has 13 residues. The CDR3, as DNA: TGTGCCAGCAGCCGGACTAGCGGGTCGGGGGAGTACTTC. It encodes CASSRTSGSGEYF. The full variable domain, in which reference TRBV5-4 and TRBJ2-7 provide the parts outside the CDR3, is ETGVTQSPTHLIKTRGQQVTLRCSSQSGHNTVSWYQQALGQGPQFIFQYYREEENGRGNFPPRFSGLQFPNYSSELNVNALELDDSALYLCASSRTSGSGEYFGPGTRLTVT.

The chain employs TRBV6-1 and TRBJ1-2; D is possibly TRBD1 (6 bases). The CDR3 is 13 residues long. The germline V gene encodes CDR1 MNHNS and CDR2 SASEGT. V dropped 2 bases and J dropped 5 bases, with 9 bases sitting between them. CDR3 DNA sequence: TGTGCCAGCAGTGAAAGACAGGAGTATGGCTACACCTTC. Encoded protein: CASSERQEYGYTF.

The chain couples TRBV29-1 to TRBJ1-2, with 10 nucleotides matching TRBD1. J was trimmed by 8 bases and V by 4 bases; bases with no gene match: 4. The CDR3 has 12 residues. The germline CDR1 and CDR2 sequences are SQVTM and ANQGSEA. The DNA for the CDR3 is TGCAGCGTTGCCGGACAGGGGGGCGGCTACACCTTC. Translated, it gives CSVAGQGGGYTF.

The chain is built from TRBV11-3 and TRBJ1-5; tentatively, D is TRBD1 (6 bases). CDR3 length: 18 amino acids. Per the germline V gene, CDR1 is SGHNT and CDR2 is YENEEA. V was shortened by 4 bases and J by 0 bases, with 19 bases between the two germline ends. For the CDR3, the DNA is TGTGCCAGCAGCTCCCTAAACTCGACAGGATATAGCAATCAGCCCCAGCATTTT. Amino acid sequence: CASSSLNSTGYSNQPQHF.

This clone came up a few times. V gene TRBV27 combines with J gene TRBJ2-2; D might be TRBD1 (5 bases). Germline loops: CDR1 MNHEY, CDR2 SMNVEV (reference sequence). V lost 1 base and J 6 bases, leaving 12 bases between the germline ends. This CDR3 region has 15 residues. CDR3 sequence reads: CASSLFGVGPGELFF. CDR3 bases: TGTGCCAGCAGTTTATTTGGAGTGGGGCCCGGGGAGCTGTTTTTT.

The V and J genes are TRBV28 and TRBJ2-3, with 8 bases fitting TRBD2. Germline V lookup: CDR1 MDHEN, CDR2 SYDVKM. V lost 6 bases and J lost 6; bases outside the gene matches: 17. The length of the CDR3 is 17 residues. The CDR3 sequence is CASSFGTRGVERDTQYF. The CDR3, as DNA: TGTGCCAGCAGCTTCGGGACTAGAGGTGTAGAGAGGGATACGCAGTATTTT.

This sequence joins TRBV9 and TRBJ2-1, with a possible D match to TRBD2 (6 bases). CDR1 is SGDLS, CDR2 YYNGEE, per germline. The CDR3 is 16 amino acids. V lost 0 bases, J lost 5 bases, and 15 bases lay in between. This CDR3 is CASSVEGLRGNNEQFF. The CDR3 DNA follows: TGTGCCAGCAGCGTAGAAGGTCTGCGGGGAAACAATGAGCAGTTCTTC.

DNA of the CDR3: TGTGCCACCGTAGACAGGACGAGCTCCTATAATTCACCCCTCCACTTT. This gives the protein CATVDRTSSYNSPLHF. J is TRBJ1-6 and V is TRBV5-4, with D maybe TRBD1 (6 bases). The CDR3 has 16 residues. The V and J ends lost 9 bases and 0 bases respectively, with 16 bases between them. Germline CDR1 SGHNT, CDR2 YYREEE (reference sequence).